A selection of T cell receptor beta chains follows, all from one sample in a study of blood T cell repertoires in COVID-19. Only in-frame clones appear in the TCRdb table, and some are missing; sequencing was by immunoSEQ multiplex PCR. In the table there are some 150,000 clones, approximately 83% of which are singletons. The sequenced sample consisted of peripheral blood. The receptor set was obtained from a woman aged 55-70 years with acute or convalescent COVID-19. Both conserved end residues are part of each CDR3. The order of the fields is J gene, clone size, V gene, D gene, CDR3 DNA, CDR3 protein. The D gene is left open where the match is weak. Clone sizes are given selectively: once, few, many, or a class where the clone is expanded.

j_gene: TRBJ2-7
abundance: -
v_gene: TRBV5-5
d_gene: TRBD1
CDR3nt: TGTGCCAGCAGCCATTTTGGGGACAGGGTCTACGAGCAGTACTTC
CDR3aa: CASSHFGDRVYEQYF

j_gene: TRBJ1-1
abundance: -
v_gene: TRBV6-1
d_gene: TRBD1
CDR3nt: TGTGCCAGCAGTGAAGGGACAGGGCCAGCTTTCTTT
CDR3aa: CASSEGTGPAFF

j_gene: TRBJ1-6
abundance: -
v_gene: TRBV29-1
d_gene: -
CDR3nt: TGCAGCGTCCGGGAAGGTGGGGTTGATTCACCCCTCCACTTT
CDR3aa: CSVREGGVDSPLHF

j_gene: TRBJ1-6
abundance: -
v_gene: TRBV6-2/TRBV6-3
d_gene: -
CDR3nt: TGTGCCAGCAGTTACAATGGGGGCGGTAATTCACCCCTCCACTTT
CDR3aa: CASSYNGGGNSPLHF

j_gene: TRBJ1-1
abundance: -
v_gene: TRBV9
d_gene: -
CDR3nt: TGTGCCAGCAGCCCATATATACAGGCTGAAGCTTTCTTT
CDR3aa: CASSPYIQAEAFF

j_gene: TRBJ2-3
abundance: -
v_gene: TRBV6-5
d_gene: TRBD1
CDR3nt: TGTGCCAGCAGTTACTCGGGGACAGGGAGCACAGATACGCAGTATTTT
CDR3aa: CASSYSGTGSTDTQYF

j_gene: TRBJ1-6
abundance: few
v_gene: TRBV2
d_gene: -
CDR3nt: TGTGCCAGCAGTGAACAGGGAGGGGTCTATAATTCACCCCTCCACTTT
CDR3aa: CASSEQGGVYNSPLHF

j_gene: TRBJ2-2
abundance: -
v_gene: TRBV7-3
d_gene: -
CDR3nt: TGTGCCAGCAGCTTAACATGGCGGTCGAACACCGGGGAGCTGTTTTTT
CDR3aa: CASSLTWRSNTGELFF

j_gene: TRBJ1-1
abundance: -
v_gene: TRBV30
d_gene: -
CDR3nt: TGTGCCTGGAACTCGTTCCCCCCGAGGAACACTGAAGCTTTCTTT
CDR3aa: CAWNSFPPRNTEAFF

j_gene: TRBJ1-1
abundance: few
v_gene: TRBV7-9
d_gene: TRBD1
CDR3nt: TGTGCCAGCAGTCGACAGGGGAGCACTGAAGCTTTCTTT
CDR3aa: CASSRQGSTEAFF

j_gene: TRBJ1-5
abundance: -
v_gene: TRBV12-3/TRBV12-4
d_gene: -
CDR3nt: TGTGCCAGCACTATACAGAACAATCAGCCCCAGCATTTT
CDR3aa: CASTIQNNQPQHF

j_gene: TRBJ1-1
abundance: -
v_gene: TRBV19
d_gene: -
CDR3nt: TGTGCCACCGCAACAGGAACGGTATATAAGGACACTGAAGCTTTCTTT
CDR3aa: CATATGTVYKDTEAFF

j_gene: TRBJ2-3
abundance: -
v_gene: TRBV10-1
d_gene: TRBD2
CDR3nt: TGCGCCAGCAGTGAGTCGATACTAGCGGGGTTCACAGATACGCAGTATTTT
CDR3aa: CASSESILAGFTDTQYF

j_gene: TRBJ1-1
abundance: -
v_gene: TRBV6-5
d_gene: -
CDR3nt: TGTGCCAGCCAACTCATAGAGAACACTGAAGCTTTCTTT
CDR3aa: CASQLIENTEAFF

j_gene: TRBJ2-6
abundance: once
v_gene: TRBV7-2
d_gene: -
CDR3nt: TGTGCCAGCAGCTTAGCACAGTACATAGTGGCTGGGGCCAACGTCCTGACTTTC
CDR3aa: CASSLAQYIVAGANVLTF

j_gene: TRBJ1-5
abundance: many
v_gene: TRBV20-1
d_gene: -
CDR3nt: TGCAGTGCTAGTCACGGGATCAATCAGCCCCAGCATTTT
CDR3aa: CSASHGINQPQHF

j_gene: TRBJ2-7
abundance: -
v_gene: TRBV21-1
d_gene: -
CDR3nt: TGTGCCAGCAGTTCCAGCGGGGGGTCCCTAGGGCCCTACGAGCAGTACTTC
CDR3aa: CASSSSGGSLGPYEQYF

j_gene: TRBJ2-2
abundance: -
v_gene: TRBV7-3
d_gene: -
CDR3nt: TGTGCCAGCAGCTTATGGCTGGGAGAGAACACCGGGGAGCTGTTTTTT
CDR3aa: CASSLWLGENTGELFF

j_gene: TRBJ2-2
abundance: -
v_gene: TRBV18
d_gene: TRBD2
CDR3nt: TGTGCCAGCTCACCACCTAGCGGGGGTGCCGGGGAGCTGTTTTTT
CDR3aa: CASSPPSGGAGELFF

j_gene: TRBJ1-6
abundance: once
v_gene: TRBV28
d_gene: TRBD1
CDR3nt: TGTGCCAGCACCCCAGGTGGGACAGGGGGGAATTCACCCCTCCACTTT
CDR3aa: CASTPGGTGGNSPLHF

j_gene: TRBJ1-2
abundance: -
v_gene: TRBV12-3/TRBV12-4
d_gene: TRBD1
CDR3nt: TGTGCCAGCAGCCCGGGACAGAACTATGGCTACACCTTC
CDR3aa: CASSPGQNYGYTF

j_gene: TRBJ2-7
abundance: once
v_gene: TRBV30
d_gene: -
CDR3nt: TGTGCCTGGACGACCGGGACATGGAGATACGAGCAGTACTTC
CDR3aa: CAWTTGTWRYEQYF

j_gene: TRBJ2-3
abundance: -
v_gene: TRBV11-3
d_gene: TRBD2
CDR3nt: TGTGCCAGCAGCTTAGGACTAGCGGGGGTGGCAGATACGCAGTATTTT
CDR3aa: CASSLGLAGVADTQYF

j_gene: TRBJ1-3
abundance: -
v_gene: TRBV4-1
d_gene: -
CDR3nt: TGCGCCAGCAGCCAAGAGGGACTTTTGGGAAACACCATATATTTT
CDR3aa: CASSQEGLLGNTIYF

j_gene: TRBJ2-5
abundance: -
v_gene: TRBV7-9
d_gene: -
CDR3nt: TGTGCCAGCAGCTTAGGACAACGGGGGACCCAGTACTTC
CDR3aa: CASSLGQRGTQYF

j_gene: TRBJ1-2
abundance: -
v_gene: TRBV13
d_gene: TRBD1
CDR3nt: TGTGCCAGCAGCTTACAGGGGGTAAATGGCTACACCTTC
CDR3aa: CASSLQGVNGYTF

j_gene: TRBJ1-1
abundance: -
v_gene: TRBV5-6
d_gene: -
CDR3nt: TGTGCCAGCAGCCGGGGAGAGCCGGGCACTGAAGCTTTCTTT
CDR3aa: CASSRGEPGTEAFF

j_gene: TRBJ1-3
abundance: -
v_gene: TRBV4-2
d_gene: -
CDR3nt: TGTGCCAGCAGCCATCACCGGGACACCTCTGGAAACACCATATATTTT
CDR3aa: CASSHHRDTSGNTIYF

j_gene: TRBJ1-2
abundance: once
v_gene: TRBV9
d_gene: TRBD1
CDR3nt: TGTGCCAGCAGCGTAGATGGGACAGGCTCCTATGGCTACACCTTC
CDR3aa: CASSVDGTGSYGYTF

j_gene: TRBJ2-1
abundance: -
v_gene: TRBV5-1
d_gene: TRBD1
CDR3nt: TGCGCCAGCAGCGCCGGGACAGGGTTACATGAGCAGTTCTTC
CDR3aa: CASSAGTGLHEQFF

j_gene: TRBJ2-5
abundance: once
v_gene: TRBV7-3
d_gene: -
CDR3nt: TGTGCCAGCAGCTTCCAGGGTGGTCAAGAGACCCAGTACTTC
CDR3aa: CASSFQGGQETQYF

j_gene: TRBJ1-6
abundance: -
v_gene: TRBV11-2
d_gene: -
CDR3nt: TGTGCCAGCAGCTTAGATGCAGGGCAAGCCCTCCACTTT
CDR3aa: CASSLDAGQALHF

j_gene: TRBJ1-1
abundance: -
v_gene: TRBV9
d_gene: TRBD1
CDR3nt: TGTGCCAGCAGCGTAGGGGGCAGGGGGACGACCTCGGGAGCTTTCTTT
CDR3aa: CASSVGGRGTTSGAFF

j_gene: TRBJ2-1
abundance: -
v_gene: TRBV19
d_gene: TRBD1
CDR3nt: TGTGCCAGTTCCCGGACAGGGGGAGGAGTCGAGCAGTTCTTC
CDR3aa: CASSRTGGGVEQFF

j_gene: TRBJ2-1
abundance: -
v_gene: TRBV10-3
d_gene: TRBD2
CDR3nt: TGTGCCATCAGTCCCGGGACTAGCGGGGGTTATGAGCAGTTCTTC
CDR3aa: CAISPGTSGGYEQFF

j_gene: TRBJ2-5
abundance: -
v_gene: TRBV3-1/TRBV3-2
d_gene: TRBD2
CDR3nt: TGTGCCAGCAGCCAAGCCGTAGCGGGGGGACAAGAGACCCAGTACTTC
CDR3aa: CASSQAVAGGQETQYF

j_gene: TRBJ2-1
abundance: -
v_gene: TRBV5-4
d_gene: TRBD1
CDR3nt: TGTGCCAGCAGGATGGACAGGGTCTCCTACAATGAGCAGTTCTTC
CDR3aa: CASRMDRVSYNEQFF

j_gene: TRBJ2-1
abundance: -
v_gene: TRBV6-2/TRBV6-3
d_gene: -
CDR3nt: TGTGCCAGCAGTTACGACAGGTCTAATGAGCAGTTCTTC
CDR3aa: CASSYDRSNEQFF

j_gene: TRBJ2-7
abundance: -
v_gene: TRBV7-8
d_gene: -
CDR3nt: TGTGCCAGCAGCAACAGGGCCGAGCAGTACTTC
CDR3aa: CASSNRAEQYF

j_gene: TRBJ2-2
abundance: -
v_gene: TRBV27
d_gene: TRBD2
CDR3nt: TGTGCCACCCGGACTAGCCGGAACACCGGGGAGCTGTTTTTT
CDR3aa: CATRTSRNTGELFF

j_gene: TRBJ1-1
abundance: -
v_gene: TRBV6-5
d_gene: -
CDR3nt: TGTGCCAGCAGTAAGCCAGGGGTCGCTGAAGCTTTCTTT
CDR3aa: CASSKPGVAEAFF

j_gene: TRBJ1-5
abundance: -
v_gene: TRBV6-2/TRBV6-3
d_gene: -
CDR3nt: TGTGCCAGCAGTTGGGAGTTACCAGGCAATCAGCCCCAGCATTTT
CDR3aa: CASSWELPGNQPQHF

j_gene: TRBJ1-4
abundance: -
v_gene: TRBV7-2
d_gene: TRBD1
CDR3nt: TGTGCCAGCAGCGGACAGGGGGCTAATGAAAAACTGTTTTTT
CDR3aa: CASSGQGANEKLFF

j_gene: TRBJ1-5
abundance: -
v_gene: TRBV11-2
d_gene: -
CDR3nt: TGTGCCAGCAGCTTATCCTCGGTGCAGAGCGGTCAGCCCCAGCATTTT
CDR3aa: CASSLSSVQSGQPQHF

j_gene: TRBJ1-5
abundance: few
v_gene: TRBV23-1
d_gene: -
CDR3nt: TGCGCCAGCAGTCAATCGGCACACCCCCCACATCAGCCCCAGCATTTT
CDR3aa: CASSQSAHPPHQPQHF

j_gene: TRBJ1-3
abundance: -
v_gene: TRBV3-1/TRBV3-2
d_gene: -
CDR3nt: TGTGCCAGCAGCCAAGACCACCCCGCCACTCGCCCCGCGACGCGGGGAAACACCATATATTTT
CDR3aa: CASSQDHPATRPATRGNTIYF

j_gene: TRBJ1-2
abundance: few
v_gene: TRBV30
d_gene: -
CDR3nt: TGTGCCTGGATCCCGAAGGGCAGGGCTAACTATGGCTACACCTTC
CDR3aa: CAWIPKGRANYGYTF

j_gene: TRBJ2-3
abundance: -
v_gene: TRBV14
d_gene: TRBD1
CDR3nt: TGTGCCAGCAGCCTACGACAGGGGAGGTCAGATACGCAGTATTTT
CDR3aa: CASSLRQGRSDTQYF

j_gene: TRBJ1-3
abundance: -
v_gene: TRBV5-1
d_gene: -
CDR3nt: TGCGCCAGCCGTCCCGGGGACACAGCTTTAGTTGTCGGAAACACCATATATTTT
CDR3aa: CASRPGDTALVVGNTIYF

j_gene: TRBJ1-2
abundance: -
v_gene: TRBV7-9
d_gene: -
CDR3nt: TGTGCCAGCAGCTTAGACGACGGCGGTGGCGGCTACACCTTC
CDR3aa: CASSLDDGGGGYTF

j_gene: TRBJ1-4
abundance: -
v_gene: TRBV25-1
d_gene: -
CDR3nt: TGTGCCAGCAGTGAGTACTCACAGGCAACTAATGAAAAACTGTTTTTT
CDR3aa: CASSEYSQATNEKLFF

j_gene: TRBJ1-6
abundance: -
v_gene: TRBV7-2
d_gene: -
CDR3nt: TGTGCCAGCAGCTTAGGTCCGTGGGGGGGTTCACCCCTCCACTTT
CDR3aa: CASSLGPWGGSPLHF

j_gene: TRBJ2-1
abundance: few
v_gene: TRBV7-6
d_gene: TRBD2
CDR3nt: TGTGCCAGCAGCTTACCGGGGACTAGCGGGGGCCGCCGGGTGAACAATGAGCAGTTCTTC
CDR3aa: CASSLPGTSGGRRVNNEQFF

j_gene: TRBJ2-7
abundance: -
v_gene: TRBV5-1
d_gene: TRBD1
CDR3nt: TGCGCCAGCAGCGGTACCGGGACAGACTCCTACGAGCAGTACTTC
CDR3aa: CASSGTGTDSYEQYF

j_gene: TRBJ2-5
abundance: -
v_gene: TRBV19
d_gene: -
CDR3nt: TGTGCCAGTAGTATGGCTCGGGGGAGTGAGACCCAGTACTTC
CDR3aa: CASSMARGSETQYF

j_gene: TRBJ1-3
abundance: -
v_gene: TRBV6-5
d_gene: -
CDR3nt: TGTGCCAGCGCGACAGCATCTGGAAACACCATATATTTT
CDR3aa: CASATASGNTIYF

j_gene: TRBJ2-5
abundance: once
v_gene: TRBV6-1
d_gene: -
CDR3nt: TGTGCCAGCAGTGAAGGTGGTTCGAGCGGCCCCCTGATGGAGACCCAGTACTTC
CDR3aa: CASSEGGSSGPLMETQYF

j_gene: TRBJ1-2
abundance: -
v_gene: TRBV3-1/TRBV3-2
d_gene: -
CDR3nt: TGTGCCAGCAGCCTGTTTCGGGAGGGCTTGTATGGCTACACCTTC
CDR3aa: CASSLFREGLYGYTF